This TCR beta chain originates from a study of response to subunit inactivated influenza vaccine. Notes on the study in general: Researchers suggested that each seasonal influenza vaccination recruits few new T cells.

This clonotype was seen repeatedly, ten times or more. Its cognate antigen is unknown. One entry per CDR3 protein results from TCRdb running MiXCR on the RT-PCR reads. The table includes some 800,000 distinct CDR3 sequences, 21% detected once. V was shortened by 3 bases and J by 0 bases, with 6 bases between the two germline ends. The CDR3 extends over 13 amino acids. Germline loops: CDR1 DFQATT, CDR2 SNEGSKA (reference sequence). Sequenced here: PBMCs from blood, sampled more than 4 days after vaccination. This chain links TRBV20-1 with TRBJ2-1, with a possible D match to TRBD2 (6 bases). The clonotype originates from a man aged 45 to 65 who received an inactivated influenza vaccine. The CDR3 nucleotides are TGCAGTGCTAGCGGGAGCTCCTACAATGAGCAGTTCTTC. It yields the protein CSASGSSYNEQFF.